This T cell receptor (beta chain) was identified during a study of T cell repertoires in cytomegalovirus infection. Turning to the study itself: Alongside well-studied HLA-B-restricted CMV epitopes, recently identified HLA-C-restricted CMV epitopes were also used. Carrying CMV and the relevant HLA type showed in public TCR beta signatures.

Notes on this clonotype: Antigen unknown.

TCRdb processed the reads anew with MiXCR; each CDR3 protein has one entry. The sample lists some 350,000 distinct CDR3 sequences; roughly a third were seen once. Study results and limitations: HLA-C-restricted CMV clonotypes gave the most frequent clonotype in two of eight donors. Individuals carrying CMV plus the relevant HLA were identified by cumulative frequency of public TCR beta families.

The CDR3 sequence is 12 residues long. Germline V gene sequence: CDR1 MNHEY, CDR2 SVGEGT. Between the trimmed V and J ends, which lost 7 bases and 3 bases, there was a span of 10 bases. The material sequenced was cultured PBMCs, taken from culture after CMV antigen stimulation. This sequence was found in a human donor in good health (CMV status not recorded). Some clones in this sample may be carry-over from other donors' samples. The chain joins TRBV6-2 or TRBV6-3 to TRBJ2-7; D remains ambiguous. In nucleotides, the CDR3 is TGTGCCAGCACACGGAACAACTACGAGCAGTACTTC. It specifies CASTRNNYEQYF.